These 10 T cell receptor beta chains were sequenced from one sample in a study of T cell repertoires in cytomegalovirus infection. One entry per CDR3 protein, called by TCRdb with MiXCR from the reads. This sample has around 800,000 distinct CDR3 sequences, with approximately 32% found just once. Their recognized antigens are unknown. Sequences were derived from cultured CD8+ T cells from PBMCs, sampled from culture after CMV antigen stimulation. These TCRs come from a human donor in good health (CMV status not recorded). Some clones in this sample may be carry-over from other donors' samples.

In this sample, this clonotype turned up many times. The rearrangement uses TRBV7-6 and TRBJ2-6; 12 bases are shared with TRBD1. The V and J ends lost 5 bases and 0 bases, in that order; junction bases with no gene match: 5. Germline values: CDR1 SGHVS, CDR2 FNYEAQ. The CDR3 is 18 residues long. Here the CDR3 reads CASSLGTGGGSGANVLTF. CDR3 coding DNA: TGTGCCAGCAGCCTGGGGACAGGGGGCGGCTCTGGGGCCAACGTCCTGACTTTC.

The gene calls are TRBV7-6 and TRBJ2-5; no clear D gene. The CDR3 covers 14 residues. Trimming stripped 5 bases from V and 0 bases from J, with 10 bases between. Germline V lookup: CDR1 SGHVS, CDR2 FNYEAQ. CDR3 in DNA: TGTGCCAGCAGCCCAACCGCCAACCAAGAGACCCAGTACTTC. It yields the protein CASSPTANQETQYF.

Many counts were recorded for this clonotype. CDR3 bases: TGTGCCAGCCGGGGGTGGACAGAAGAGACCCAGTACTTC. Its protein is CASRGWTEETQYF. V gene TRBV6-5 combines with J gene TRBJ2-5; D tentatively fits TRBD1 or TRBD2 (6 bases each). This CDR3 has 13 residues. The V end was cut by 8 bases, the J end by 3 bases, with 13 bases between. CDR1 and CDR2 (germline): MNHEY, SVGAGI.

The V and J genes are TRBV7-3 and TRBJ2-1; no firm D call. Germline CDR1 and CDR2: SGHTA and FQGTGA. V lost 2 bases and J lost 0, with 8 bases in between. This CDR3 contains 15 residues. The CDR3 sequence: CASSLWGNSYNEQFF. DNA for the CDR3: TGTGCCAGCAGCTTATGGGGTAACTCCTACAATGAGCAGTTCTTC.

At least ten counts were recorded for this clonotype. The chain joins TRBV7-2 to TRBJ2-4; tentatively, D is TRBD2 (6 bases). The length of the CDR3 is 13 residues. Germline V CDR1 and CDR2: SGHTA, FQGNSA. The CDR3 sequence is CASRDLAKNIQYF. DNA of the CDR3: TGTGCGTCGCGGGATCTAGCCAAAAACATTCAGTACTTC. Full variable domain (missing parts from reference TRBV7-2 and TRBJ2-4): GAGVSQSPSNKVTEKGKDVELRCDPISGHTALYWYRQSLGQGLEFLIYFQGNSAPDKSGLPSDRFSAERTGGSVSTLTIQRTQQEDSAVYLCASRDLAKNIQYFGAGTRLSVL.

This clonotype was detected a few times. This chain joins TRBV9 and TRBJ2-5; 7 nucleotides line up with TRBD1. The CDR3 totals 15 residues. V dropped 0 bases and J dropped 4; count of bases not matched to a gene: 6. Per germline, CDR1 SGDLS and CDR2 YYNGEE. CDR3 DNA: TGTGCCAGCAGCGTAGCTGAAGGGGGCCGAGAGACCCAGTACTTC. It codes for CASSVAEGGRETQYF.

Concerning this clonotype: It may be a read error: a sequence one base away is much more abundant. The rearrangement uses TRBV7-6 and TRBJ1-5, with D perhaps TRBD1 (6 bases). CDR1 SGHVS and CDR2 FNYEAQ come from the germline V gene. The CDR3 spans 15 residues. CDR3 nucleotides: TGTACCAGCAGCCTCGCAGGGGTGGGCAATCAGCCCCAGCATTTT. Its translation is CTSSLAGVGNQPQHF.

This clonotype was observed a handful of times. This chain joins TRBV12-3 or TRBV12-4 and TRBJ2-2; D is uncertain. The CDR3 is made up of 14 amino acids. The V gene lost 4 bases and the J gene lost 4 bases, with 10 bases spanning the gap. The CDR3 reads CASSYPRTTGELFF. The CDR3 region has the DNA TGTGCCAGCAGTTACCCCCGGACCACCGGGGAGCTGTTTTTT.

V and J are TRBV28 and TRBJ2-1; TRBD1 agrees at 9 bases. CDR3 size: 14 residues. Germline trimming cut 6 bases from V and 6 bases from J; bases unmatched to any gene: 6. Germline V gives CDR1 MDHEN, CDR2 SYDVKM. The CDR3 DNA is TGTGCCAGCAGCGGGACAGGGTTACGCAATGAGCAGTTCTTC. As protein: CASSGTGLRNEQFF.

In this sample, this clonotype turned up a few times. The chain employs TRBV6-6 and TRBJ2-1; 7 bases align to TRBD1. V was clipped by 6 bases and J by 4 bases; unmatched bases: 15. The CDR3 covers 17 residues. CDR1 and CDR2 (germline): MNHNY, SVGAGI (reference sequence). CDR3 region: CASRPRDRPTRYNEQFF. The CDR3 DNA follows: TGTGCCAGCAGACCACGGGACAGACCGACGAGATACAATGAGCAGTTCTTC.